This entry lists 6 T cell receptor beta chains sequenced from one sample in a study of cytomegalovirus exposure and HLA in healthy donors. The primer mix had 60 Vbeta and 13 Jbeta primers. Assay used: immunoSEQ multiplex PCR; TCRdb lists only in-frame clones, some missing. Of fewer than 150,000 clones in the sample, approximately 80% were seen once. The sample was PBMCs. The receptor set was obtained from a woman aged 50 to 65 in good health and CMV-seronegative.

The V gene is TRBV2, the J gene TRBJ1-6, with D maybe TRBD1 (5 bases). CDR3 length equals 13 residues. Germline assignment: CDR1 SNHLY and CDR2 FYNNEI. Deletions cut 2 bases from V and 9 bases from J, with 8 bases between. CDR3 coding DNA: TGTGCCAGCAGTGAACAGGGACTTTCACCCCTCCACTTT. This translates into CASSEQGLSPLHF.

The chain carries TRBV30 and TRBJ2-7; 7 bases are shared with TRBD2. The V gene's germline CDR1 is GTSNPN and CDR2 SVGIG (reference sequence). This CDR3 contains 14 residues. Trimming at V came to 0 bases and at J to 3 bases, leaving 5 bases not matched to a gene. The CDR3 reads CAWSVGGGLYEQYF. In nucleotides, the CDR3 is TGTGCCTGGAGTGTAGGCGGGGGTCTCTACGAGCAGTACTTC.

The genes are TRBV29-1 and TRBJ2-5; D remains ambiguous. Deletions cut 0 bases from V and 5 bases from J, with 4 bases between. From germline, CDR1 is SQVTM and CDR2 ANQGSEA. The CDR3 totals 11 residues. As DNA, the CDR3 is TGCAGCGTTGAAGATCTGGAGACCCAGTACTTC. Translating it yields CSVEDLETQYF.

The chain combines TRBV27 with TRBJ2-7; D gene ambiguous. Per the germline V gene, CDR1 is MNHEY and CDR2 is SMNVEV (reference sequence). Trimming left V 5 bases short and J 3 bases short, with 14 bases between. The CDR3 has 14 residues. This chain's CDR3 is CASSPQYSVYEQYF. CDR3 DNA: TGTGCCAGCAGTCCCCAGTACAGTGTCTACGAGCAGTACTTC.

V and J are TRBV2 and TRBJ2-6; 7 bases line up with TRBD2. The V gene's germline CDR1 is SNHLY and CDR2 FYNNEI. The CDR3 length is 15 residues. The V and J ends lost 5 bases and 2 bases, in that order; junction bases with no gene match: 3. The CDR3: CASSREGTGANVLTF. The CDR3 DNA reads TGTGCCAGCAGTAGGGAGGGTACTGGGGCCAACGTCCTGACTTTC.

The J gene is TRBJ1-2, the V gene TRBV27; 7 nucleotides match TRBD1. The CDR3 is 13 amino acids. After removal of 5 bases from V and 4 bases from J, the junction contained 4 bases not matched to a gene. Germline V gene data show CDR1 as MNHEY and CDR2 as SMNVEV (reference sequence). CDR3 DNA: TGTGCCAGCAGTCTGGACAGGACCTATGGCTACACCTTC. Encoded protein: CASSLDRTYGYTF.